This T cell receptor (beta chain) stems from a study of blood T cell repertoires in COVID-19. Germline V lookup: CDR1 KGHDR, CDR2 SFDVKD. The CDR3 consists of 12 residues. Trimming took 3 bases from V and 7 from J; bases not matched to a gene: 1. Sequenced by immunoSEQ multiplex PCR; TCRdb stores in-frame clones only, minus some. The sample includes 90,000 to 100,000 clones, 84% seen only once; the top ten take 2%. The TCR sequence derives from a man between 65 and 79 years old with active or convalescent COVID-19. The chain uses TRBV24-1 and TRBJ2-7; 8 bases line up with TRBD1. Sequenced input: peripheral blood. The DNA of the CDR3 is TGTGCCACCAGTGATCGACAGGGGGAGCAGTACTTC. Its protein product is CATSDRQGEQYF.